This T cell receptor beta chain was sequenced in a study of blood T cells in healthy people across ages. Findings of the study overall: It was not possible, with unsorted PBMCs, to conclusively compare naive and antigen-experienced cells.

Using a J-beta primer mix together with a sample-barcoded 5' primer, a second PCR was run for roughly 7 to 11 cycles. TCRdb passed the 5' RACE reads through MiXCR, listing each CDR3 protein once. The sample has roughly 500,000 distinct CDR3 sequences; under 30% are singletons. The germline V gene has CDR1 DFQATT and CDR2 SNEGSKA (reference sequence). CDR3 length: 15 amino acids. V lost 0 bases, J lost 8 bases, and 17 bases lay in between. This clonotype was picked up many times. The antigen is undetermined. The data were also submitted as part of a second study, on T cells of mothers and their children.

The sequence was collected from a boy between 10 and 17 years old in good health. The sequencing input was blood. This chain uses TRBV20-1 with TRBJ2-4, with D possibly being TRBD1 (6 bases). The CDR3 reads CSARDPTRGRDIQYF. Here the CDR3 DNA reads TGCAGTGCTAGAGATCCCACCAGGGGTAGGGACATTCAGTACTTC.